Presented here are 9 T cell receptor beta chains from one specimen sequenced in a study of cytomegalovirus exposure and HLA in healthy donors. With 60 Vbeta and 13 Jbeta primers, the PCR was carried out. Profiled with immunoSEQ multiplex PCR; TCRdb holds only in-frame clones, not every one. This repertoire shows 150,000 to 200,000 clones, roughly 79% found once; its top ten account for about 6.4%. The sequenced sample consisted of PBMCs. The source of these receptors is a man aged 35 to 55 in good health and CMV-seropositive.

This clone occurred a few times. The V gene is TRBV5-1, the J gene TRBJ2-3; 8 nucleotides agree with TRBD1. V was pared by 4 bases and J by 0 bases, with 4 bases of the junction left unmatched. The length of the CDR3 is 15 residues. Germline CDR1 and CDR2: SGHRS and YFSETQ. In DNA form, the CDR3 reads TGCGCCAGCAGCCCGAGGACAGGGAGCACAGATACGCAGTATTTT. Translation gives CASSPRTGSTDTQYF.

This clone was seen only once. V usage is TRBV4-1 and J usage is TRBJ2-1, with no clear D. The CDR3 consists of 14 residues. Trimming shortened V by 2 bases and J by 5 bases, and 10 bases separated the two germline ends. Germline-derived CDR1 and CDR2 are MGHRA and YSYEKL. The DNA for the CDR3 is TGCGCCAGCAGCCAATTAACGAGCAACAATGAGCAGTTCTTC. Translated, it gives CASSQLTSNNEQFF.

A note on this clone: The junction shows a germline mismatch at one end, possibly a read error. The V gene is TRBV6-1, the J gene TRBJ2-6, with D possibly being TRBD2 (7 bases). The CDR3 has 15 amino acids. Per germline, CDR1 MNHNS and CDR2 SASEGT. CDR3 nucleotides: TGTGCCAGCAGTGCCTTTCTGGGGGGGGCCAACGGCCTGACTTTC. Amino acid sequence: CASSAFLGGANGLTF.

The chain combines TRBV7-3 with TRBJ2-1, with D possibly matching TRBD1 (6 bases). V was shortened by 2 bases and J by 5 bases, with 10 bases between the two germline ends. The CDR3 runs to 14 residues. Germline V lookup: CDR1 SGHTA, CDR2 FQGTGA. The CDR3 is CASSLLGGNNEQFF. The CDR3 DNA sequence: TGTGCCAGCAGCTTATTAGGGGGTAACAATGAGCAGTTCTTC.

V is TRBV9 and J is TRBJ2-6, with 8 bases lining up with TRBD1. J lost 2 bases, V lost 0 bases, and 7 bases had no gene match. There are 18 residues in the CDR3. Germline assignment: CDR1 SGDLS and CDR2 YYNGEE. The CDR3 nucleotides read TGTGCCAGCAGCGTAGGAGGGACAGGCGAGGCTGGGGCCAACGTCCTGACTTTC. This codes for CASSVGGTGEAGANVLTF.

The chain links TRBV5-1 to TRBJ2-7; 8 bases fit TRBD2. The trim removed 6 bases at V and 5 bases at J, leaving 7 bases unmatched. This CDR3 is built from 13 residues. Germline V CDR1 and CDR2: SGHRS, YFSETQ. DNA for the CDR3: TGCGCCAGCACCCCGGGACTAGACGACGAGCAGTACTTC. Encoded protein: CASTPGLDDEQYF. The full variable domain, rest sourced from reference TRBV5-1 and TRBJ2-7, is KAGVTQTPRYLIKTRGQQVTLSCSPISGHRSVSWYQQTPGQGLQFLFEYFSETQRNKGNFPGRFSGRQFSNSRSEMNVSTLELGDSALYLCASTPGLDDEQYFGPGTRLTVT.

This clone appeared a few times. V usage is TRBV4-2 and J usage is TRBJ1-3; D not certain. The V gene's germline CDR1 is LGHNA and CDR2 YNFKEQ. Trimming took 1 base from V and 7 from J, leaving 11 bases between them. This CDR3 spans 14 amino acids. This CDR3 reads CASSQGVAGNTIYF. CDR3 coding DNA: TGTGCCAGCAGCCAAGGGGTCGCGGGGAACACCATATATTTT.

The V call is TRBV6-1, the J call TRBJ2-5, with a weak D call TRBD2 (9 bases). The end of the DNA fits TRBJ2-7 better, so the J call may be wrong. The CDR3 length is 13 residues. From germline, CDR1 is MNHNS and CDR2 SASEGT. CDR3 amino acids: CATGGLAYYEQYF. DNA of the CDR3: TGTGCAACAGGGGGACTAGCTTATTACGAGCAGTACTTC.

The genes are TRBV5-1 and TRBJ1-3; TRBD1 aligns across 10 bases. CDR3 length equals 17 residues. With 3 bases clipped from V and 0 bases from J, the junction kept 6 bases outside the gene matches. CDR1 SGHRS and CDR2 YFSETQ come from the germline V gene. The CDR3 reads CASSWGDRGNSGNTIYF. The DNA of the CDR3 is TGCGCCAGCAGCTGGGGGGACAGGGGAAACTCTGGAAACACCATATATTTT.